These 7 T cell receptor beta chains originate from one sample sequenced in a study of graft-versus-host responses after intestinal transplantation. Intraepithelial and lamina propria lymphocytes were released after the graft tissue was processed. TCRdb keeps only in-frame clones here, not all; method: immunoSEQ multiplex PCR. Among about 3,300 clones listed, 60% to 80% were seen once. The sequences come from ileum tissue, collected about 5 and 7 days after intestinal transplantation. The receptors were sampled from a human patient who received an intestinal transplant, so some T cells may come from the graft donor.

The CDR3 sequence: CASSVSSSYNEQFF. The CDR3 bases are TGTGCCAGCAGCGTTTCTAGCTCCTACAATGAGCAGTTCTTC. The chain joins TRBV9 to TRBJ2-1; D unresolved. Germline CDR1 and CDR2: SGDLS and YYNGEE. Trimming left V 2 bases short and J 0 bases short, with 6 bases between. CDR3 length equals 14 residues. The variable domain in full, completed from reference TRBV9 and TRBJ2-1, reads DSGVTQTPKHLITATGQRVTLRCSPRSGDLSVYWYQQSLDQGLQFLIQYYNGEERAKGNILERFSAQQFPDLHSELNLSSLELGDSALYFCASSVSSSYNEQFFGPGTRLTVL.

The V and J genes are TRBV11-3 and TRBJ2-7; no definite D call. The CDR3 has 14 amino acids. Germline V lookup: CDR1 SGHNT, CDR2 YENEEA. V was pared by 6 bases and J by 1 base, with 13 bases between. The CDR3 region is CASRDDSRSYEQYF. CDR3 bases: TGTGCCAGCAGGGATGACTCAAGATCCTACGAGCAGTACTTC. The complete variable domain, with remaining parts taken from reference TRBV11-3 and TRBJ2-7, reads EAGVVQSPRYKIIEKKQPVAFWCNPISGHNTLYWYLQNLGQGPELLIRYENEEAVDDSQLPKDRFSAERLKGVDSTLKIQPAELGDSAVYLCASRDDSRSYEQYFGPGTRLTVT.

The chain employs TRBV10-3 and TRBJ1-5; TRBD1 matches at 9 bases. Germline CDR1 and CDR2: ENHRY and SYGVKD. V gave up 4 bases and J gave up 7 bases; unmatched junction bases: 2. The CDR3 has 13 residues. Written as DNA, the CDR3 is TGTGCCATCAGTGGGACAGGGGAGCAGCCCCAGCATTTT. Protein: CAISGTGEQPQHF.

CDR3 in amino acids: CASSLKAGQGSYEQYF. The CDR3 nucleotides are TGTGCCAGTAGTCTCAAAGCGGGGCAGGGCTCCTACGAGCAGTACTTC. The rearrangement joins TRBV19 to TRBJ2-7; 7 bases are shared with TRBD2. The CDR3 is made up of 16 amino acids. Germline lookup yields CDR1 LNHDA and CDR2 SQIVND (reference sequence). J lost 0 bases, V lost 5 bases, and 10 bases had no gene match. Filled out from reference TRBV19 and TRBJ2-7, the complete variable domain reads DGGITQSPKYLFRKEGQNVTLSCEQNLNHDAMYWYRQDPGQGLRLIYYSQIVNDFQKGDIAEGYSVSREKKESFPLTVTSAQKNPTAFYLCASSLKAGQGSYEQYFGPGTRLTVT.

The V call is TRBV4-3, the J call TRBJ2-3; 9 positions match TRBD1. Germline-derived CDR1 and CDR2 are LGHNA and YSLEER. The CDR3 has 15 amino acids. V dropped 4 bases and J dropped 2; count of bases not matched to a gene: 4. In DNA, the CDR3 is TGCGCCAGCAGCCCTTGGACAGGGGACACAGATACGCAGTATTTT. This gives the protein CASSPWTGDTDTQYF.

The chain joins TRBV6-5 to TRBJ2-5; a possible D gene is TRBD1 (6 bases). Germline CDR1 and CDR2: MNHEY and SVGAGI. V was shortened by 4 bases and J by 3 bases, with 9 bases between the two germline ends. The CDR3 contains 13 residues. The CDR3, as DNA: TGTGCCAGCAGTTGGGCAGGGGAAGAGACCCAGTACTTC. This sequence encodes CASSWAGEETQYF.

In DNA, the CDR3 is TGTGCCACCAGCAAGGGACTAGCGGGCAATGAGCAGTTCTTC. Translation: CATSKGLAGNEQFF. The V call is TRBV15, the J call TRBJ2-1; the match to TRBD2 covers 12 bases. This CDR3 region has 14 residues. V trimming: 4 bases; J trimming: 6 bases; junction bases outside the gene matches: 1. Germline CDR1 reads LNHNV; CDR2 reads YYDKDF (reference sequence).